The 22 T cell receptor beta chains presented below share a single source sample, sequenced in a study of chemoradiotherapy in HPV16-positive cancers. Assay: immunoSEQ multiplex PCR; the TCRdb copy retains only in-frame clones and omits some. The repertoire holds 3,900 or so clones, with roughly 91% as singletons. This material consisted of tumor tissue, taken from a patient who underwent chemoradiotherapy. The origin of the receptors is a human donor with HPV-associated anogenital cancer.

The chain uses TRBV14 and TRBJ2-7; 7 nucleotides match TRBD2. This CDR3 contains 13 residues. With V trimmed by 2 bases and J by 4 bases, 2 bases remained unmatched. From germline, CDR1 is SGHDN and CDR2 FVKESK. DNA of the CDR3: TGTGCCAGCAGCCAACGACTAGCATACGAGCAGTACTTC. It codes for CASSQRLAYEQYF.

The chain has TRBV10-3 and TRBJ1-5; weak D call: TRBD1 (6 bases). V was cut by 2 bases and J by 6 bases, with 14 bases left in between. Germline CDR1 is ENHRY and CDR2 is SYGVKD. This CDR3 is built from 15 residues. This CDR3 reads CAISERRGFVQPQHF. The CDR3 DNA reads TGTGCCATCAGTGAGCGCAGGGGTTTTGTTCAGCCCCAGCATTTT.

The rearrangement links TRBV5-1 to TRBJ1-1; TRBD1 is a possible D gene (5 bases). CDR1 and CDR2 (germline): SGHRS, YFSETQ. CDR3 length: 15 residues. V lost 0 bases and J 2 bases, leaving 11 bases between the germline ends. CDR3 sequence (DNA): TGCGCCAGCAGCTTGGCCGGGGGGTCCAACACTGAAGCTTTCTTT. This encodes CASSLAGGSNTEAFF.

This rearrangement joins TRBV11-3 to TRBJ1-3; D call uncertain. Germline CDR1 reads SGHNT; CDR2 reads YENEEA. The CDR3 sequence is 17 residues long. The V end was cut by 1 base, the J end by 0 bases, with 13 bases between. CDR3 amino acids: CASSLGGARDSGNTIYF. CDR3 in DNA: TGTGCCAGCAGCTTAGGCGGAGCGCGCGACTCTGGAAACACCATATATTTT.

A remark on this clone: Additional DNA sequences in this sample encode the identical CDR3. The V and J genes are TRBV9 and TRBJ2-1, with 11 nucleotides matching TRBD2. The CDR3 runs 15 residues. Germline CDR1 and CDR2: SGDLS and YYNGEE. Trimming took 0 bases from V and 10 from J; bases not matched to a gene: 6. The CDR3 here is CASSVVSGGAGEQFF. The DNA for the CDR3 is TGTGCCAGCAGCGTAGTTAGCGGGGGGGCCGGGGAGCAGTTCTTC.

V gene TRBV5-1 combines with J gene TRBJ2-5; D possibly corresponds to TRBD1 (5 bases). The CDR3 totals 14 residues. Between the trimmed V and J ends, which lost 3 bases and 2 bases, there was a span of 11 bases. The germline gives CDR1 SGHRS, CDR2 YFSETQ. The CDR3 DNA reads TGCGCCAGCAGCTACCTTACAGGACAAGAGACCCAGTACTTC. This codes for CASSYLTGQETQYF.

V gene TRBV7-6 combines with J gene TRBJ1-3; D possibly corresponds to TRBD1 (5 bases). The CDR3 extends over 13 amino acids. V lost 6 bases and J lost 9, with 15 bases in between. Germline loops: CDR1 SGHVS, CDR2 FNYEAQ. CDR3 in DNA: TGTGCCAGCAGTCTAGCAGGGATTTCCACCATATATTTT. This encodes CASSLAGISTIYF.

The rearrangement links TRBV18 to TRBJ1-6; D remains ambiguous. V was shortened by 3 bases and J by 10 bases, with 7 bases between the two germline ends. This CDR3 is built from 12 residues. Germline values: CDR1 KGHSH, CDR2 LQKENI. CDR3 residues: CASSPASSPLHF. The CDR3 bases are TGTGCCAGCTCACCGGCATCCTCACCCCTCCACTTT.

The chain combines TRBV6-4 with TRBJ2-1; tentative D call: TRBD1 (6 bases). CDR3 length equals 15 residues. Trimming left V 6 bases short and J 6 bases short, with 18 bases between. Germline V gene sequence: CDR1 MRHNA, CDR2 SNTAGT. In nucleotides, the CDR3 is TGTGCCAGCAGCGCAACAGGGTCCGAGGCCAATGAGCAGTTCTTC. Amino acid sequence: CASSATGSEANEQFF.

This clone was detected once. The chain couples TRBV7-2 to TRBJ1-2; D is undetermined. CDR3 length: 15 residues. Germline CDR1 reads SGHTA; CDR2 reads FQGNSA. V was cut by 1 base and J by 0 bases, with 9 bases left in between. CDR3 nucleotides: TGTGCCAGCAGCTTAGATGCGGGGTCTAACTATGGCTACACCTTC. Its translation is CASSLDAGSNYGYTF.

This clone was recorded a few times. The rearrangement links TRBV30 to TRBJ1-1; 7 positions match TRBD1. The CDR3 runs 14 residues. V shed 4 bases and J 1 base; nucleotides not matched to a gene: 6. Germline V gene lookup returns CDR1 GTSNPN and CDR2 SVGIG (reference sequence). The CDR3 DNA reads TGTGCCTGGATGAGACAGGGATGGAACACTGAAGCTTTCTTT. Its protein is CAWMRQGWNTEAFF.

V usage is TRBV4-2 and J usage is TRBJ2-4; D is perhaps TRBD1 (5 bases). Trimming cost V 1 base and J 1 base, with 14 bases left between them. The CDR3 runs to 17 residues. Germline lookup yields CDR1 LGHNA and CDR2 YNFKEQ. This CDR3 is CASSQGGLRGAKNIQYF. CDR3 coding DNA: TGTGCCAGCAGCCAAGGGGGCCTTAGGGGTGCCAAAAACATTCAGTACTTC.

The chain joins TRBV6-1 to TRBJ1-1; D might be TRBD1 (5 bases). CDR1 and CDR2 (germline): MNHNS, SASEGT. V lost 1 base to trimming and J lost 12 bases, with 12 bases between them. There are 12 residues in the CDR3. The CDR3 sequence: CASSEEGAWTFF. In DNA, the CDR3 is TGTGCCAGCAGTGAAGAAGGGGCCTGGACTTTCTTT.

V is TRBV14 and J is TRBJ2-5; a possible D gene is TRBD1 (6 bases). The CDR3 contains 12 residues. Germline V CDR1 and CDR2: SGHDN, FVKESK. V lost 3 bases, J lost 11 bases, and 13 bases lay in between. CDR3 protein: CASSHSGASQYF. CDR3 in DNA: TGTGCCAGCAGCCATTCAGGGGCGTCTCAGTACTTC.

The chain couples TRBV21-1 to TRBJ1-5. TRBV21-1 is reported as a pseudogene. The CDR3 contains 17 residues. The CDR3 region has the DNA TGTGCCAGCAGCAAAGAGGCGCCCTTCTTTAGGAATCAGCCCCAGCATTTT. Translated, it gives CASSKEAPFFRNQPQHF.

The rearrangement uses TRBV28 and TRBJ2-7; TRBD2 matches 8 bases. This CDR3 spans 19 amino acids. From germline, CDR1 is MDHEN and CDR2 SYDVKM. J was trimmed by 0 bases and V by 6 bases; bases with no gene match: 19. In nucleotides, the CDR3 is TGTGCCAGCAGGTCTCAGGGACTAGGACTTAAAACAAGCTCCTACGAGCAGTACTTC. Residues: CASRSQGLGLKTSSYEQYF.

J is TRBJ1-2 and V is TRBV6-1; D is undetermined. The V gene's germline CDR1 is MNHNS and CDR2 SASEGT. Trimming took off 6 bases at V and 4 bases at J, with 18 bases between the two ends. CDR3 length: 15 residues. CDR3 sequence reads: CASRTGPSGFYGYTF. CDR3 in DNA: TGTGCCAGCAGGACCGGGCCCTCGGGCTTCTATGGCTACACCTTC.

The V gene is TRBV7-9, the J gene TRBJ1-1; 9 nucleotides agree with TRBD1. Germline CDR1 SEHNR, CDR2 FQNEAQ (reference sequence). The CDR3 covers 13 residues. V was clipped by 4 bases and J by 3 bases; unmatched bases: 0. The CDR3 DNA reads as TGTGCCAGCAGCTGGACAGGGGACACTGAAGCTTTCTTT. Translating it yields CASSWTGDTEAFF.

This sequence joins TRBV6-5 and TRBJ2-2; D remains ambiguous. The CDR3 extends over 16 amino acids. Trimming took off 1 base at V and 4 bases at J, with 13 bases between the two ends. CDR1 MNHEY and CDR2 SVGAGI come from the germline V gene. As DNA, the CDR3 is TGTGCCAGCAGTTACTACCCTCCCCCCGGCACCGGGGAGCTGTTTTTT. As protein: CASSYYPPPGTGELFF.

Only one count was recorded for this clone. The chain uses TRBV4-2 and TRBJ2-2; 12 bases are shared with TRBD2. Per the germline V gene, CDR1 is LGHNA and CDR2 is YNFKEQ. The CDR3 has 18 amino acids. The junction had 7 bases not matched to a gene; V was cut back by 0 bases and J by 5 bases. CDR3 sequence reads: CASSQDGGLAGETGELFF. The CDR3 DNA follows: TGTGCCAGCAGCCAAGATGGGGGACTAGCGGGTGAAACCGGGGAGCTGTTTTTT.

The V call is TRBV7-9, the J call TRBJ2-3; D is ambiguous. V lost 1 base, J lost 0 bases, and 5 bases lay in between. CDR1 is SEHNR, CDR2 FQNEAQ, per germline (reference sequence). The CDR3 has 14 residues. The CDR3 DNA reads TGTGCCAGCAGCTTAGTTGTTAGCACAGATACGCAGTATTTT. Translation gives CASSLVVSTDTQYF.

Only a few counts were recorded for this clone. This sequence joins TRBV9 and TRBJ1-1; D call uncertain. This CDR3 is 14 amino acids long. Trimming left V 4 bases short and J 1 base short, with 11 bases between. Germline CDR1 and CDR2: SGDLS and YYNGEE. Here the CDR3 DNA reads TGTGCCAGCAGCCGCGATACGGCGAACACTGAAGCTTTCTTT. Residues: CASSRDTANTEAFF.